This TCR beta chain comes out of a study of neurological immune-mediated disorders. Study results and caveats: Phylogenetic grouping assigned the repertoires of 18 of 34 multiple sclerosis patients to a single cluster of related CDR3 sequences. This cluster may be a repertoire-level signature. Private repertoires in all groups were suggested by the absence of shared CDR3 amino acid sequences among expanded clones across subjects.

Each CDR3 protein is one row after TCRdb ran MiXCR on the 5' RACE reads. Among roughly 60,000 distinct CDR3 sequences listed, 2% to 2.5% were seen once. This clonotype showed up many times. Antigen specificity is unknown. Germline V CDR1 and CDR2: SGHRS, YFSETQ. This CDR3 is 13 amino acids long. V lost 0 bases and J 4 bases, leaving 7 bases between the germline ends. This TCR was recovered from a man aged 50-60 years with multiple sclerosis. Sequencing was carried out using PBMCs. The chain recombines TRBV5-1 with TRBJ1-2; the D gene is possibly TRBD1 (5 bases). Here the CDR3 DNA reads TGCGCCAGCAGCTTGGATGGGGCCTATGGCTACACCTTC. This codes for CASSLDGAYGYTF.